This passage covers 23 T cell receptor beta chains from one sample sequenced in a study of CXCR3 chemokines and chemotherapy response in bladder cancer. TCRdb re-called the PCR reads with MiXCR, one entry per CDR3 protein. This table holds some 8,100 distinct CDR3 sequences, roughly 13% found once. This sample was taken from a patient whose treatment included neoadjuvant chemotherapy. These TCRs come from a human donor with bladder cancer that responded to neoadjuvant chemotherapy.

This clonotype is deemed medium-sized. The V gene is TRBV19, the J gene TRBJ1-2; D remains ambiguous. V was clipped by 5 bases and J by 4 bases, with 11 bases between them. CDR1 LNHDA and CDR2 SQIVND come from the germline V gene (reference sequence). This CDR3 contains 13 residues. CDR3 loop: CASSGRTLYGYTF. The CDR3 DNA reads TGTGCCAGTAGTGGAAGGACCCTCTATGGCTACACCTTC.

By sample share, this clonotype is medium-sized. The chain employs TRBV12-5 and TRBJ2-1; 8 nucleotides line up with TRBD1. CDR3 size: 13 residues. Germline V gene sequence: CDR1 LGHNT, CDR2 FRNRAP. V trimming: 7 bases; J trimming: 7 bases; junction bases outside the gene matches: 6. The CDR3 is CASDLTGANEQFF. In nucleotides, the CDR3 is TGTGCTAGTGACTTGACAGGGGCTAATGAGCAGTTCTTC. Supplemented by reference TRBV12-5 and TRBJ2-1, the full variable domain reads DARVTQTPRHKVTEMGQEVTMRCQPILGHNTVFWYRQTMMQGLELLAYFRNRAPLDDSGMPKDRFSAEMPDATLATLKIQPSEPRDSAVYFCASDLTGANEQFFGPGTRLTVL.

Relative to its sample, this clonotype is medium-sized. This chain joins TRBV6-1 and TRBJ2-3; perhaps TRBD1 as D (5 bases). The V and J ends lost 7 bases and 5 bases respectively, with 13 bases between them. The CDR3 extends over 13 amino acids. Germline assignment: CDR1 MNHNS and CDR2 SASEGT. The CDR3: CASNRGAQDTQYF. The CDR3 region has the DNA TGTGCCAGCAATCGTGGGGCCCAAGATACGCAGTATTTT.

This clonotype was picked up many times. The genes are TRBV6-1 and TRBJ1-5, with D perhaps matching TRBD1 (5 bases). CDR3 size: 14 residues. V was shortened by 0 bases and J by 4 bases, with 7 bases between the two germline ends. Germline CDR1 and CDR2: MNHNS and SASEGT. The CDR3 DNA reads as TGTGCCAGCAGTGAAGCGCGGGGGAATCAGCCCCAGCATTTT. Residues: CASSEARGNQPQHF.

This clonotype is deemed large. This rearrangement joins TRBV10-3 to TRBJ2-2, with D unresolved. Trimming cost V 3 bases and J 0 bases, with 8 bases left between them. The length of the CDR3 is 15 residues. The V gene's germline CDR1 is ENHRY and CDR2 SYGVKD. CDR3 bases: TGTGCCATCAGTGATAAGGGCGCGAACACCGGGGAGCTGTTTTTT. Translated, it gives CAISDKGANTGELFF.

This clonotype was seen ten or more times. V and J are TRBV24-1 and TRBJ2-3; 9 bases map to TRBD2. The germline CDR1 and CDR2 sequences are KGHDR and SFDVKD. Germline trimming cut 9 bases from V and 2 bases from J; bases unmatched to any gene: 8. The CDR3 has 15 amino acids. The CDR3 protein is CATAESGGSTDTQYF. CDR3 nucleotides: TGTGCCACCGCAGAGAGCGGGGGGTCCACAGATACGCAGTATTTT.

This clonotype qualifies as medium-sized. The CDR3 loop reads CASTGTGGQPQHF. In DNA, the CDR3 is TGTGCCAGTACCGGGACAGGGGGCCAGCCCCAGCATTTT. The chain combines TRBV19 with TRBJ1-5; 12 bases match TRBD1. The CDR3 has 13 amino acids. The junction had 2 bases not matched to a gene; V was cut back by 7 bases and J by 7 bases. The germline gives CDR1 LNHDA, CDR2 SQIVND (reference sequence).

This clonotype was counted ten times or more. The CDR3 reads CSATFYNEQFF. The CDR3 coding sequence is TGCAGCGCTACTTTCTACAATGAGCAGTTCTTC. V is TRBV29-1 and J is TRBJ2-1; D is unclear. From germline, CDR1 is SQVTM and CDR2 ANQGSEA. Trimming stripped 7 bases from V and 3 bases from J, with 7 bases between. This CDR3 region has 11 residues.

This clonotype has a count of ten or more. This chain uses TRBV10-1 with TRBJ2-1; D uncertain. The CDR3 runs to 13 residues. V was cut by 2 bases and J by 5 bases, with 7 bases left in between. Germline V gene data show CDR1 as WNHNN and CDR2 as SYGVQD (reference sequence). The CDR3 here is CASSENPNNEQFF. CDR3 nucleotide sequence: TGCGCCAGCAGTGAGAACCCGAACAATGAGCAGTTCTTC.

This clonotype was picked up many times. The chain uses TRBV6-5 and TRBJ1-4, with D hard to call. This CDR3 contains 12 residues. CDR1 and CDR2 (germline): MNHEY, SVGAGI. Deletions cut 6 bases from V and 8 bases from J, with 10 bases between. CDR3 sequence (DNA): TGTGCCAGCAGCCGATCGGGAGAAAAACTGTTTTTT. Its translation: CASSRSGEKLFF.

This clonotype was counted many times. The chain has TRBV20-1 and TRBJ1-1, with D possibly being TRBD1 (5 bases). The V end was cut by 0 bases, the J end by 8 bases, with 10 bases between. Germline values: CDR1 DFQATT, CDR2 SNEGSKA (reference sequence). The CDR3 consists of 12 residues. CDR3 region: CSARDRNREAFF. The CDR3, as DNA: TGCAGTGCTAGAGACAGGAACAGGGAAGCTTTCTTT.

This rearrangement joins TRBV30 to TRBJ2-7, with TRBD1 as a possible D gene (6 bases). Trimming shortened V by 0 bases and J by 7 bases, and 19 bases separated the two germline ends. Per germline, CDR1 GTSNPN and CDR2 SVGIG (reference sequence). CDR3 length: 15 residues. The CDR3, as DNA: TGTGCCTGGAGTGTACTTGCAGGGGCCTTAGGAGAGCAGTACTTC. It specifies CAWSVLAGALGEQYF.

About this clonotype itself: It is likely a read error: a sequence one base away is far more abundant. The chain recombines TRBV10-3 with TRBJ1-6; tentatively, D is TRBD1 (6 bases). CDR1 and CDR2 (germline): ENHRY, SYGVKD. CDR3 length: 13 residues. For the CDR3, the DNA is TGTGCCAGCAGTTACAGGGCCAATTCACACCTCCACTTT. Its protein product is CASSYRANSHLHF.

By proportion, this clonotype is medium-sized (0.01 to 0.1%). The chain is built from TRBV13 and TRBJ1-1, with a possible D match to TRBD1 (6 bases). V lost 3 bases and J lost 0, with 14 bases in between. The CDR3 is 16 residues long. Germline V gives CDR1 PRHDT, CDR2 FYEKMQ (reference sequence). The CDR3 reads CASSFGGRTMNTEAFF. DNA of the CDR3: TGTGCCAGCAGCTTCGGGGGCAGGACCATGAACACTGAAGCTTTCTTT.

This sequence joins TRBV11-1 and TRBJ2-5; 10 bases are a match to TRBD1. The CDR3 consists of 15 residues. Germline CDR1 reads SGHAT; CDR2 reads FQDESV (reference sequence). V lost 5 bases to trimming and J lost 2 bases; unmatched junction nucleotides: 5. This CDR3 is CASSRDRGRQETQYF. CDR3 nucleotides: TGTGCCAGCAGCAGAGACAGGGGGCGGCAAGAGACCCAGTACTTC.

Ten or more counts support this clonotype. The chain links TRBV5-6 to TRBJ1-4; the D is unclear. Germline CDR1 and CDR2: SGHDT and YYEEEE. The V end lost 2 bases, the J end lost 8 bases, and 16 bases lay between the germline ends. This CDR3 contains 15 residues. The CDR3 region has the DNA TGTGCCAGCAGCTTAGTCTTCGGTCCCGACGAAAAACTGTTTTTT. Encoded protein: CASSLVFGPDEKLFF.

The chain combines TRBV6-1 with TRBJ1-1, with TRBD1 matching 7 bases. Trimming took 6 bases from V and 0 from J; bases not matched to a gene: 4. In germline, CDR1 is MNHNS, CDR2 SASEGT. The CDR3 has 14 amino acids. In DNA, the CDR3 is TGTGCCAGCAGACAGGGGACTGTGAACACTGAAGCTTTCTTT. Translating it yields CASRQGTVNTEAFF.

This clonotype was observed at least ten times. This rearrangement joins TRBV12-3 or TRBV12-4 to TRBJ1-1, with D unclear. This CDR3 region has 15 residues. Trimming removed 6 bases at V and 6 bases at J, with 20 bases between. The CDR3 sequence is CASRPRPDSFPEAFF. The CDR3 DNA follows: TGTGCCAGCAGGCCCCGGCCAGACTCGTTCCCTGAAGCTTTCTTT.

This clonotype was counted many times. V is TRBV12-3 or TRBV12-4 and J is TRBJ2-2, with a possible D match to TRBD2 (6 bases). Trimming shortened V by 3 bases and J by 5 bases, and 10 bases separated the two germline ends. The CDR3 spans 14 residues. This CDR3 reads CASSLSGRTGELFF. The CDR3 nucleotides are TGTGCCAGCAGTTTGTCAGGGAGGACCGGGGAGCTGTTTTTT.

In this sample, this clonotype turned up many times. The CDR3 spells CASGRGESSYNEQFF. CDR3 DNA sequence: TGTGCTAGTGGTCGAGGGGAGTCATCCTACAATGAGCAGTTCTTC. This rearrangement joins TRBV12-5 to TRBJ2-1; the D gene could be TRBD1 or TRBD2 (5 bases each). V was clipped by 5 bases and J by 1 base, with 12 bases between them. This CDR3 comprises 15 residues. CDR1 and CDR2 from the germline V gene are LGHNT and FRNRAP.

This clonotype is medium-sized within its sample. The CDR3 coding sequence is TGTGCCAGCAGTTACGTCATAGGGGGCACAGATACGCAGTATTTT. This gives the protein CASSYVIGGTDTQYF. The chain recombines TRBV6-5 with TRBJ2-3; maybe TRBD1 (5 bases). This CDR3 contains 15 residues. The germline gives CDR1 MNHEY, CDR2 SVGAGI. Trimming left V 2 bases short and J 1 base short, with 10 bases between.

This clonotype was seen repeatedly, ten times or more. As DNA, the CDR3 is TGCAGCATGGGACCGCGTGCGGAGACCCAGTACTTC. Residues: CSMGPRAETQYF. The chain joins TRBV29-1 to TRBJ2-5; possibly TRBD1 or TRBD2 for D (5 bases each). Germline V lookup: CDR1 SQVTM, CDR2 ANQGSEA. V lost 8 bases and J lost 5, with 15 bases in between. CDR3 length equals 12 residues.

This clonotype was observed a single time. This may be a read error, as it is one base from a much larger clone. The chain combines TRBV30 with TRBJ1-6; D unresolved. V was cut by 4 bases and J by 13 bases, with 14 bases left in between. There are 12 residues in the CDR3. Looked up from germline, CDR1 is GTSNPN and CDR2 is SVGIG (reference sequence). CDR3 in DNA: TGTGCCTGGAAACTACCGGTGATCCCCCTCCACTTT. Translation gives CAWKLPVIPLHF.